This TCR beta chain was identified in a study of shared clonotypes between healthy human individuals. Overall study findings and caveats: Unshared clonotypes carried lower generation probabilities than those common to all four donors. When naive CD4 clonotypes were compared across a few donors, about 4.8% were shared.

A remark on this clone: Antigen: not known. Other nucleotide sequences from this sample produce the same CDR3.

CDR3 length: 11 residues. Looked up from germline, CDR1 is MNHNY and CDR2 is SVGAGI (reference sequence). Trimming stripped 4 bases from V and 6 bases from J, with 5 bases between. Method: immunoSEQ multiplex PCR; TCRdb's copy keeps in-frame clones and lacks some. The sample yields 1,400,000 or so clones, approximately 98.5% seen once. The receptor's source is a man aged 25 to 40 in good health. The chain is built from TRBV6-6 and TRBJ2-3; D is unclear. The sequenced material came from naive CD4+ T cells sorted from blood. This sample's subset: CD45RA+ positively selected. The CDR3 DNA reads TGTGCCAGCAGTTCGTTGGATACGCAGTATTTT. This encodes CASSSLDTQYF.